This T cell receptor beta chain appears in the sequencing data of a study of blood T cell repertoires in COVID-19. Study-wide background: PBMCs, B-cell-depleted T cells, or T cells were the source of the cDNA or gDNA that made up the material.

Followed longitudinally, the Seattle patients had been enrolled during active infection. The germline V gene encodes CDR1 SGHVS and CDR2 FNYEAQ. J gave up 2 bases and V 5 bases, and 14 bases lay outside the gene matches. This CDR3 has 18 amino acids. Authors' data handling: The authors estimated nucleated cell counts from reference gene primer amplification. Repertoires were generated with immunoSEQ multiplex PCR, while TCRdb's copy carries only in-frame clones and drops some. V, J and clone size are those of that table, while D and trimming were read from the DNA. The sample includes 250,000 to 300,000 clones, roughly 90% of them seen just once.

Sequenced input: peripheral blood. The chain joins TRBV7-6 to TRBJ1-1; 10 bases are shared with TRBD1. The source is a woman aged 25 to 39 with COVID-19, enrolled during active disease. The CDR3 coding sequence is TGTGCCAGCAGCCATCGGGCGGGGACAGGGGTCACCAACACTGAAGCTTTCTTT. Encoded protein: CASSHRAGTGVTNTEAFF.